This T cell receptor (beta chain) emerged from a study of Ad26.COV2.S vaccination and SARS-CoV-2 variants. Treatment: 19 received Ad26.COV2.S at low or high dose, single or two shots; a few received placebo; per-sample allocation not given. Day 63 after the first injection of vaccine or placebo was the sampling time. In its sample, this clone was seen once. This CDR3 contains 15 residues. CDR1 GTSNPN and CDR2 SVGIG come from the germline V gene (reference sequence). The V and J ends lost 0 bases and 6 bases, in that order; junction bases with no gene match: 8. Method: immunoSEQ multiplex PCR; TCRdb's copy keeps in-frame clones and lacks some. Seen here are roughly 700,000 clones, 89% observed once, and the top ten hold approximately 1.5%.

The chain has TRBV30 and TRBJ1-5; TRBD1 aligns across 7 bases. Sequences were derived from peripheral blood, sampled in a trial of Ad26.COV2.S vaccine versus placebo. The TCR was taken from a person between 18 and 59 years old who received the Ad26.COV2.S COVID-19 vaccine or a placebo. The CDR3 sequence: CAWSVRGGAIQPQHF. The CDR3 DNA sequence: TGTGCCTGGAGTGTACGAGGGGGCGCCATTCAGCCCCAGCATTTT.